The T cell receptor beta chain described here comes from a study of identical twins. A single record per CDR3 protein comes from TCRdb applying MiXCR to the 5' RACE reads. The data show 500,000 to 600,000 distinct CDR3 sequences, 20% to 25% seen once. The CDR3 is 15 residues long. Unmatched junction bases numbered 8, after V lost 3 bases and J lost 4 bases. Separately, the same data were catalogued under a study of T cells expressing NK-cell markers. As that report states: Investigators obtained TCR beta repertoires from sorted CD3+CD56+NKG2C+, CD3+CD56+NKG2C- and CD3+CD56-NKG2C+ T cells.

The gene calls are TRBV12-3 or TRBV12-4 and TRBJ2-5, with 7 positions matching TRBD2. Input material: CD4+ T cells sorted from blood. The receptor was isolated from a woman between 18 and 30 years old in good health. In DNA form, the CDR3 reads TGTGCCAGCAGTTTGTGGACTAGTCGACGAGAGACCCAGTACTTC. Translating it yields CASSLWTSRRETQYF.